This TCR beta chain was sequenced in a study of CD8+CD57+ T cells in acquired aplastic anemia. Notes on the study in general: Patients were compared with controls for CD8+ Simpson's diversity, and no significant difference emerged.

As to this clonotype: Its antigen is as yet unknown. This sequence may be a read error, since a much larger clone differs from it by one base.

For CDR3 and TCR beta VDJ profiling, genomic DNA was the template used. Via MiXCR, TCRdb re-called the reads, giving one row per CDR3 protein. The sample consists of about 220,000 distinct CDR3 sequences, around 45% of them appearing once. CD8+CD57+ cell expansion, shown by flow cytometry, had occurred in the patients selected for sequencing. Diagnosis of severe acquired aplastic anemia applied to all patients. The clonotype comes from a human donor with aplastic anemia. Material for sequencing was sorted CD4+, CD8+, or CD8+CD57+ T cells (not recorded which) from PBMCs.

This CDR3 reads CASGQETAYNEQFF. CDR3 DNA: TGTGCCAGCGGCCAAGAGACAGCATACAATGAGCAGTTCTTC. This chain uses TRBV4-1 with TRBJ2-1; the D call may be TRBD1 or TRBD2 (5 bases each). This CDR3 has 14 amino acids. Per the germline V gene, CDR1 is MGHRA and CDR2 is YSYEKL.